The T cell receptor beta chain described here comes from a study of siplizumab effects on memory and regulatory T cells. Germline-derived CDR1 and CDR2 are MNHEY and SVGAGI. This CDR3 region has 16 residues. Unmatched junction bases numbered 13, after V lost 4 bases and J lost 7 bases. TCRdb keeps only in-frame clones here, not all; method: immunoSEQ multiplex PCR. The data contain 62,000 or so clones, over 65% of them seen just once; the ten biggest clones take up roughly 3.8%. Input material: memory CD4+ T cells sorted from blood. The rearrangement links TRBV6-5 to TRBJ1-1, with 9 positions matching TRBD1. The sequence was collected from a human donor in good health. Written as DNA, the CDR3 is TGTGCCAGCAGTTCCCCCAGGACCGACAGGGGGATTGAAGCTTTCTTT. The encoded protein is CASSSPRTDRGIEAFF.